This TCR beta chain was identified during a study of blood T cell repertoires in COVID-19. Study-wide context: The samples span acute and convalescent COVID-19 from the United States, Italy and Spain. PBMCs, B-cell-depleted T cells, or T cells provided the cDNA or gDNA that made up the material.

Enrolled during active infection, Seattle patients were then followed longitudinally. The CDR3 is 13 residues long. CDR1 MGHDK and CDR2 SYGVNS come from the germline V gene. Germline trimming cut 8 bases from V and 13 bases from J; bases unmatched to any gene: 12. Original processing methods: The authors estimated nucleated cell counts from reference gene primer amplification. Sequencing was performed with immunoSEQ multiplex PCR; in TCRdb, only in-frame clones are kept and a portion is missing. D and trimming come from the DNA, and the V and J calls and clone size come from that table. Of around 130,000 clones listed, over 85% are singletons.

The gene calls are TRBV25-1 and TRBJ2-1; 9 bases line up with TRBD1. What was sequenced was peripheral blood. The clonotype was recovered from a man aged 55 to 70 with COVID-19, enrolled during active disease. The CDR3 DNA sequence: TGTGCCAGCTTCCGGGACAGGGACCTTTTCCAGTTCTTC. Translation gives CASFRDRDLFQFF.